This T cell receptor (beta chain) is from a study of shared clonotypes between healthy human individuals. Looked up from germline, CDR1 is SGDLS and CDR2 is YYNGEE. The CDR3 covers 14 residues. Deletions cut 0 bases from V and 7 bases from J, with 13 bases between. TCRdb's table, derived via immunoSEQ multiplex PCR, lists solely in-frame clones and lacks some. The top ten clones hold less than 1.5% of a sample with roughly 1 million clones, around 74% of them seen once. This clonotype originated in a young man in good health. The genes are TRBV9 and TRBJ1-1; D unclear. The specimen was memory CD4+ T cells sorted from blood. The subset was: CD45RA-negative fraction. The CDR3 protein is CASSVVGDYGEAFF. The CDR3 nucleotides are TGTGCCAGCAGCGTAGTCGGGGATTATGGTGAAGCTTTCTTT.